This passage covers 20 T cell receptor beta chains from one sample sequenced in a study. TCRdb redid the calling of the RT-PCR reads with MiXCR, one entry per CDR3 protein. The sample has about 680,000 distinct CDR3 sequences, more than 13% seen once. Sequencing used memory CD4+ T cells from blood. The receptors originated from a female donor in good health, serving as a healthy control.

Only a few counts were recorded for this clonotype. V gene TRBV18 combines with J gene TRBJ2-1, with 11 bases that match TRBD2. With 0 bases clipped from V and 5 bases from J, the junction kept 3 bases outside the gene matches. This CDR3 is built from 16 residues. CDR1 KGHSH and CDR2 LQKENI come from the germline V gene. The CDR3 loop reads CASSPPKTSGDNEQFF. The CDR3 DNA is TGTGCCAGCTCACCACCGAAGACTAGCGGGGACAATGAGCAGTTCTTC.

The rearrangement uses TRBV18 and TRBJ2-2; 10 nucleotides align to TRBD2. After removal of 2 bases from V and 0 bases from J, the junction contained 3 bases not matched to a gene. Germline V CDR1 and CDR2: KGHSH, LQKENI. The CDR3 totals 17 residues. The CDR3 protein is CASSPVLAGTNTGELFF. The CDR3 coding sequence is TGTGCCAGCTCACCAGTACTAGCGGGAACGAACACCGGGGAGCTGTTTTTT.

The CDR3 nucleotides read TGTGCCAGCAGGTCAGCGGGGGCGGCCGGAAACACCATATATTTT. Its translation is CASRSAGAAGNTIYF. The chain is built from TRBV7-2 and TRBJ1-3, with D perhaps TRBD1 (6 bases). Between the trimmed V and J ends, which lost 6 bases and 4 bases, there was a span of 16 bases. In germline, CDR1 is SGHTA, CDR2 FQGNSA. The CDR3 has 15 residues.

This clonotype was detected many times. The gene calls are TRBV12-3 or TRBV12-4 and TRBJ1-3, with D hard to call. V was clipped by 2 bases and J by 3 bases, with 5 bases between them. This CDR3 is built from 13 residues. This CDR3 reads CASSLNFGNTIYF. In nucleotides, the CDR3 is TGTGCCAGCAGTTTAAACTTTGGAAACACCATATATTTT.

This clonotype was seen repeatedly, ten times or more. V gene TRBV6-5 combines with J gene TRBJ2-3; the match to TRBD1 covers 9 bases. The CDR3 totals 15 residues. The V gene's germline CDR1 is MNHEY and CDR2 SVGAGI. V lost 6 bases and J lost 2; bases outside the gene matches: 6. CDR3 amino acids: CASSSGTGPTDTQYF. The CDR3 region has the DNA TGTGCCAGCAGCTCCGGGACAGGGCCCACAGATACGCAGTATTTT.

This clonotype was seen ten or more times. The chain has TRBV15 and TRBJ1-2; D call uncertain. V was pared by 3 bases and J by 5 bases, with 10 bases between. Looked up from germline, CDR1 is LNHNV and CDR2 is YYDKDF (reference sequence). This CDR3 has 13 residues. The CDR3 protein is CATSSAVEYGYTF. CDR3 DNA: TGTGCCACCAGCAGTGCTGTGGAGTATGGCTACACCTTC.

The CDR3 nucleotides are TGTGCCTGGAGTCGGGACAGCCTCACCGGGGAGCTGTTTTTT. Translated, it gives CAWSRDSLTGELFF. The chain is built from TRBV30 and TRBJ2-2; 7 bases line up with TRBD1. Trimming cost V 2 bases and J 4 bases; bases outside gene matches: 4. The CDR3 consists of 14 residues. Germline lookup yields CDR1 GTSNPN and CDR2 SVGIG (reference sequence).

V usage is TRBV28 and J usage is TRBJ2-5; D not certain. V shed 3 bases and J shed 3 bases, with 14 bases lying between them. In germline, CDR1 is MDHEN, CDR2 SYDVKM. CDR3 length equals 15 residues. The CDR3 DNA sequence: TGTGCCAGCAGTTTGGGCCAGGCGCAAAAAGAGACCCAGTACTTC. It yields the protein CASSLGQAQKETQYF.

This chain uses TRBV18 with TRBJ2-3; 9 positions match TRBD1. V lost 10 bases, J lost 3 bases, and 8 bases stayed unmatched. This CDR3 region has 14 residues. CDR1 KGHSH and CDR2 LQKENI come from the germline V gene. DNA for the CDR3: TGTGCCACCCATCTCGGACAGGGGACAGATACGCAGTATTTT. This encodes CATHLGQGTDTQYF.

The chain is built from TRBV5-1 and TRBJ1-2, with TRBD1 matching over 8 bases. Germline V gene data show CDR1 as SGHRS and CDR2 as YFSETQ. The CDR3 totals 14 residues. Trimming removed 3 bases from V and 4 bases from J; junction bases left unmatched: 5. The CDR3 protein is CASSSGGASYGYTF. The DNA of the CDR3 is TGCGCCAGCAGCTCAGGGGGCGCGAGCTATGGCTACACCTTC.

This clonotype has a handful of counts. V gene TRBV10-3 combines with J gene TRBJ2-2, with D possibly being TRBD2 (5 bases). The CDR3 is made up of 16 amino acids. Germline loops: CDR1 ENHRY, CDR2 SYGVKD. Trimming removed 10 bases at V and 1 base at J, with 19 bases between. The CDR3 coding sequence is TGTGCCACCGCTTCTATTACAGCGGAGAACACCGGGGAGCTGTTTTTT. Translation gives CATASITAENTGELFF.

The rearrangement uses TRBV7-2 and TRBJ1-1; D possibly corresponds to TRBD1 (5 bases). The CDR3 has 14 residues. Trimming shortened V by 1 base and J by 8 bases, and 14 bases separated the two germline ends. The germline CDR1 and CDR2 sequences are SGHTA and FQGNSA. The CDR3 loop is CASSLVSGQGEAFF. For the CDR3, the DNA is TGTGCCAGCAGCTTAGTCTCGGGGCAGGGAGAAGCTTTCTTT.

The CDR3 here is CASSQSTGAGGYTF. In DNA form, the CDR3 reads TGTGCCAGCAGCCAATCGACAGGGGCAGGTGGCTACACCTTC. V and J are TRBV13 and TRBJ1-2, with 8 bases that match TRBD1. Germline-derived CDR1 and CDR2 are PRHDT and FYEKMQ (reference sequence). Trimming took 5 bases from V and 7 from J; bases not matched to a gene: 9. The CDR3 is 14 amino acids.

The CDR3 region is CASSPATSGQNTDTQYF. DNA for the CDR3: TGCGCCAGCAGCCCTGCGACTAGCGGGCAGAACACAGATACGCAGTATTTT. The chain joins TRBV5-1 to TRBJ2-3, with 10 bases fitting TRBD2. The CDR3 has 17 amino acids. V trimming: 4 bases; J trimming: 2 bases; junction bases outside the gene matches: 10. The germline V gene encodes CDR1 SGHRS and CDR2 YFSETQ.

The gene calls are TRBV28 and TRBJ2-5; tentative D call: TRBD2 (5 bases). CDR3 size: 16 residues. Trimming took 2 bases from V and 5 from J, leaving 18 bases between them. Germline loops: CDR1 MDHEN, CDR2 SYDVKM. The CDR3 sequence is CASSLEEEIRPETQYF. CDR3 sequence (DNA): TGTGCCAGCAGTTTAGAGGAGGAAATACGGCCGGAGACCCAGTACTTC.

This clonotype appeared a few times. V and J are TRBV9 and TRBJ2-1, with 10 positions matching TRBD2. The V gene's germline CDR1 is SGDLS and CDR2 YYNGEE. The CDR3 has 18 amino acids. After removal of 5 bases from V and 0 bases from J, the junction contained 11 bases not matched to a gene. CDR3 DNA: TGTGCCAGCAGTGCTGCTAGCGGGGGCTATCGCTCCTACAATGAGCAGTTCTTC. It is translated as CASSAASGGYRSYNEQFF.

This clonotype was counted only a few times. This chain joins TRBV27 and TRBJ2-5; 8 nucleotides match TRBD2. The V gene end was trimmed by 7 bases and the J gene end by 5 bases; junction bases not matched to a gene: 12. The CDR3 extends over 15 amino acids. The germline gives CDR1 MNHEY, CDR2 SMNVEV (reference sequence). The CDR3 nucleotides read TGTGCCAGCACCCGGGCGGGAGGCGGATTGGAGACCCAGTACTTC. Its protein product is CASTRAGGGLETQYF.

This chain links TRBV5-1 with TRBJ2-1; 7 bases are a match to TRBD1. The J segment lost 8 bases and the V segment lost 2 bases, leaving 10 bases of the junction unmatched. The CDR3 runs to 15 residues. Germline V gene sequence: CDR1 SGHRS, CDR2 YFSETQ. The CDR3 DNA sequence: TGCGCCAGCAGCTTCGCCGGGGACAGTCCGGATGAGCAGTTCTTC. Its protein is CASSFAGDSPDEQFF.

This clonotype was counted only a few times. CDR3 bases: TGTGCCAGCAGCCCTCGGTCGTACACCACTGGAAACACCATATATTTT. Amino acid sequence: CASSPRSYTTGNTIYF. The chain is built from TRBV7-2 and TRBJ1-3; D remains ambiguous. CDR1 is SGHTA, CDR2 FQGNSA, per germline. With 5 bases removed from V and 2 bases from J, the gap between germline ends came to 16 bases. There are 16 residues in the CDR3.

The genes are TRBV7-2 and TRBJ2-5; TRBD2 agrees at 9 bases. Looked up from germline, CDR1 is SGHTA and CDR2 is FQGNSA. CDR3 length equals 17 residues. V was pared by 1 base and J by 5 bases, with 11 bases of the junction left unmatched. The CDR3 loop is CASSLGGSAGGQETQYF. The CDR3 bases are TGTGCCAGCAGCTTAGGAGGGTCAGCGGGAGGACAGGAGACCCAGTACTTC. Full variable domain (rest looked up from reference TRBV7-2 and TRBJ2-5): GAGVSQSPSNKVTEKGKDVELRCDPISGHTALYWYRQSLGQGLEFLIYFQGNSAPDKSGLPSDRFSAERTGGSVSTLTIQRTQQEDSAVYLCASSLGGSAGGQETQYFGPGTRLLVL.